The clone carrying this TCR beta chain has a count of ten or more. Its antigen is unknown. TCRdb reprocessed the PCR reads via MiXCR and lists one record per CDR3 protein. The sample holds approximately 500,000 distinct CDR3 sequences, roughly 24% seen once. This CDR3 is built from 8 residues. Germline assignment: CDR1 DFQATT and CDR2 SNEGSKA (reference sequence). The entry originates in a study of molecular identifiers for immune sequencing clone quantification. About the research overall: Naive CD8 RNA (approximately 20,000 or 100,000 cells) was divided into five aliquots, with four sequenced. Study observations and caveats: Amid fewer than 1.3 million naive cells, spiked Jurkat TCR RNA from one cell was reportedly still detectable. Clonotypes topping 20 RNA copies carried over 99% of effector molecules but under 1% of naive ones. Highly expanded clone sizes could end up underestimated if a barcode were shared by identical TCR molecules.

The genes are TRBV20-1 and TRBJ1-2, with unresolved D. Sequencing input: naive CD8+ T cells from blood, with Jurkat cell RNA spiked in. Stated subset: FACS-sorted CD8+CD4-CCR7+CD45RA+ naive T cells. This sequence originates from a human donor in good health. Some libraries in this study had Jurkat cell RNA spiked in. The chain's CDR3 is CSLNGYTF. In DNA form, the CDR3 reads TGCAGCCTTAATGGCTACACCTTC.